This T cell receptor beta chain comes out of a study of CD8+ T cells in alopecia areata. Study summary: Treatment with tofacitinib (6 to 18 months) was followed by 6 months off drug.

cDNA prepared by RNA extraction and subsequent reverse transcription served as the template for sequencing. Profiling relied on immunoSEQ multiplex PCR, and the TCRdb table lists in-frame clones only, not all of them. The table has some 150,000 clones, around 82% seen once; the top ten hold 25%. Concerning this clone: Its antigen is not identified. Additional DNA sequences in this sample encode the identical CDR3.

Study-wide results and caveats: In scalp, tofacitinib significantly decreased clonality and expanded CD8+ clones among the top 100.

V dropped 3 bases and J dropped 4 bases, with 7 bases sitting between them. This CDR3 is 13 amino acids long. Germline CDR1 LNHDA, CDR2 SQIVND (reference sequence). Documented treatment: oral pan-JAK inhibitor, 5-10 mg twice daily. Sample: CD8+ T cells sorted from blood, taken at week 4, from a patient treated with tofacitinib. This receptor was taken from a human donor with alopecia areata. The chain carries TRBV19 and TRBJ1-5; the D is unclear. Written as DNA, the CDR3 is TGTGCCAGTAGTATGGCGGGGAATCAGCCCCAGCATTTT. As protein: CASSMAGNQPQHF.